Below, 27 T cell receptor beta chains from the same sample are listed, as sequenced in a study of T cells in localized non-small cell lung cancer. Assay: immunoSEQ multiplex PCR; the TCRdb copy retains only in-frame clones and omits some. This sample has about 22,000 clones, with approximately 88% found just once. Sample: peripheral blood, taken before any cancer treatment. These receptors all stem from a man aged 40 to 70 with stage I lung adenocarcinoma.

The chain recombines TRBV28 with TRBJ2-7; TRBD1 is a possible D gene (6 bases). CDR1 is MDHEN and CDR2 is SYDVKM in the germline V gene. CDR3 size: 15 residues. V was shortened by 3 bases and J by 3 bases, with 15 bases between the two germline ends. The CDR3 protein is CASSFWQGNLYEQYF. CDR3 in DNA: TGTGCCAGCAGTTTCTGGCAGGGGAACCTCTACGAGCAGTACTTC.

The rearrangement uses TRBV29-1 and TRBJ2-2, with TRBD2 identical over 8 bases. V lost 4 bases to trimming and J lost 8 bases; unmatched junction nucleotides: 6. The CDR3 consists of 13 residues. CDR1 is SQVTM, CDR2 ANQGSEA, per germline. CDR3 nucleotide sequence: TGCAGCGTTGGAAGGGGACTAGAAGGGGAGCTGTTTTTT. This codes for CSVGRGLEGELFF.

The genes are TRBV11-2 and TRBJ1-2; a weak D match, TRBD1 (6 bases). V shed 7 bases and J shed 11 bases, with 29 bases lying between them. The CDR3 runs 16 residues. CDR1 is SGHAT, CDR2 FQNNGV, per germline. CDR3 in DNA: TGTGCCAGCATCGCCATTAGAGGGGGGTTTACTATGGGTTACACCTTC. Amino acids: CASIAIRGGFTMGYTF. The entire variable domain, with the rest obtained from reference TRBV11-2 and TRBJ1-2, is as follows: EAGVAQSPRYKIIEKRQSVAFWCNPISGHATLYWYQQILGQGPKLLIQFQNNGVVDDSQLPKDRFSAERLKGVDSTLKIQPAKLEDSAVYLCASIAIRGGFTMGYTFGSGTRLTVV.

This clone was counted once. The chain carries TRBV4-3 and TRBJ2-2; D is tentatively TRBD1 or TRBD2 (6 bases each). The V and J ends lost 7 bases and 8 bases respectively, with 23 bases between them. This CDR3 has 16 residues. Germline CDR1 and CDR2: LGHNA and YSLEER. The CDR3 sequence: CASTRGLARPEGELFF. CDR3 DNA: TGCGCCAGCACCCGGGGGCTAGCGCGTCCTGAGGGGGAGCTGTTTTTT.

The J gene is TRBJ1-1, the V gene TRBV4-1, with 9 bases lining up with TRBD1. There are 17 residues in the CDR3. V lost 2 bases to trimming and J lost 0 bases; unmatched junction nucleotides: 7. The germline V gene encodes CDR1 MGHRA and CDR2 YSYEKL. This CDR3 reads CASSQLGQGRMNTEAFF. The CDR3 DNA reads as TGCGCCAGCAGCCAACTGGGACAGGGAAGAATGAACACTGAAGCTTTCTTT.

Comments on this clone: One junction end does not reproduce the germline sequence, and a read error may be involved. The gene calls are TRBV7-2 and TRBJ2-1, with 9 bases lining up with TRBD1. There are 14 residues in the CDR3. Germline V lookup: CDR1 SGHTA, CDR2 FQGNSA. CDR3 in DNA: TGTGCCAGCAAGGGACAGGGCTCCTTCAATGAGCAGTTCTTC. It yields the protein CASKGQGSFNEQFF.

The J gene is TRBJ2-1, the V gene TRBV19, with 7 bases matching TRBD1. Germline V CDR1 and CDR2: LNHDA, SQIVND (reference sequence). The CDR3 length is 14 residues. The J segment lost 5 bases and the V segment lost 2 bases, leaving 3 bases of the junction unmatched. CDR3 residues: CASSIRDRHNEQFF. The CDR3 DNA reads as TGTGCCAGTAGTATACGGGACAGACACAATGAGCAGTTCTTC. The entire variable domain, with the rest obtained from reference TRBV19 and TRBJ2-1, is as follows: DGGITQSPKYLFRKEGQNVTLSCEQNLNHDAMYWYRQDPGQGLRLIYYSQIVNDFQKGDIAEGYSVSREKKESFPLTVTSAQKNPTAFYLCASSIRDRHNEQFFGPGTRLTVL.

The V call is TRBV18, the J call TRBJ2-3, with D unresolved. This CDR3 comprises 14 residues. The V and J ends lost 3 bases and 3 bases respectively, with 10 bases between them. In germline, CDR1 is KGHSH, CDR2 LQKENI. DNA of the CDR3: TGTGCCAGCTCACCTCAGCCAGCTACAGATACGCAGTATTTT. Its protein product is CASSPQPATDTQYF.

DNA for the CDR3: TGCGCCAGCAGCTTGGTGGACAGGGGAGCAGAGACCCAGTACTTC. Encoded protein: CASSLVDRGAETQYF. The chain carries TRBV5-1 and TRBJ2-5; TRBD1 aligns across 9 bases. The CDR3 length is 15 residues. V shed 0 bases and J 4 bases; nucleotides not matched to a gene: 4. Per germline, CDR1 SGHRS and CDR2 YFSETQ.

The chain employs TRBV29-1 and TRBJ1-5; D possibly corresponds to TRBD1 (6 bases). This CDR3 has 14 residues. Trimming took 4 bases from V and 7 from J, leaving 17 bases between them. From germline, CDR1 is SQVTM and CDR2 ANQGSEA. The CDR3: CSVASRDIGQPQHF. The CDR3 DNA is TGCAGCGTTGCTTCCCGGGACATCGGCCAGCCCCAGCATTTT.

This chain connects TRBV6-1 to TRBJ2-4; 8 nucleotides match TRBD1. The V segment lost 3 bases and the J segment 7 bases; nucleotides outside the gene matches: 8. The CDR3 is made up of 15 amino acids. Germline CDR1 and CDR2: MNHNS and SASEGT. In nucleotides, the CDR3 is TGTGCCAGCAGTGACCCGACAGGGGAACGGAACATTCAGTACTTC. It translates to CASSDPTGERNIQYF.

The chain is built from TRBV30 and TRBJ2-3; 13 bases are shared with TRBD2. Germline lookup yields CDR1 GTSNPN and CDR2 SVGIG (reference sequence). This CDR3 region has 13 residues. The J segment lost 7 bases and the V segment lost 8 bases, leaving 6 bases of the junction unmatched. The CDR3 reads CAGGTSGTYTQYF. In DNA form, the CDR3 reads TGTGCCGGGGGGACTAGCGGGACCTATACGCAGTATTTT. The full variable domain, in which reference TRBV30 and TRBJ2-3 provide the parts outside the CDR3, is SQTIHQWPATLVQPVGSPLSLECTVEGTSNPNLYWYRQAAGRGLQLLFYSVGIGQISSEVPQNLSASRPQDRQFILSSKKLLLSDSGFYLCAGGTSGTYTQYFGPGTRLTVL.

CDR3 loop: CASSRPPLGTPNNEQFF. CDR3 bases: TGTGCCAGCAGCCGCCCCCCCCTCGGGACGCCGAACAATGAGCAGTTCTTC. V gene TRBV28 combines with J gene TRBJ2-1; TRBD1 or TRBD2 may be the D gene (5 bases each). This CDR3 is built from 17 residues. V was cut by 6 bases and J by 5 bases, with 23 bases left in between. The V gene's germline CDR1 is MDHEN and CDR2 SYDVKM. Based on the CDR3 plus reference TRBV28 and TRBJ2-1, the full variable domain is DVKVTQSSRYLVKRTGEKVFLECVQDMDHENMFWYRQDPGLGLRLIYFSYDVKMKEKGDIPEGYSVSREKKERFSLILESASTNQTSMYLCASSRPPLGTPNNEQFFGPGTRLTVL.

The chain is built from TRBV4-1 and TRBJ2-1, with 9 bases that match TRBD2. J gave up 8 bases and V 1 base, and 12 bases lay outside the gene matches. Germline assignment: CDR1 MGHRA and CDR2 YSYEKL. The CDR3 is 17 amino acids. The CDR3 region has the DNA TGCGCCAGCAGCCAAGCGGGAGGAGCGGGAGGCTTAGATGAGCAGTTCTTC. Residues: CASSQAGGAGGLDEQFF.

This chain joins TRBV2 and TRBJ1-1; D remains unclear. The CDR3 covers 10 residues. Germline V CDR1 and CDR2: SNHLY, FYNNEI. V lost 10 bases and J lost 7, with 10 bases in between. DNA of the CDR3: TGTGCCACCCTGACCGGTGAAGCTTTCTTT. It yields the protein CATLTGEAFF. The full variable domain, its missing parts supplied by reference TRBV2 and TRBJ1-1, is EPEVTQTPSHQVTQMGQEVILRCVPISNHLYFYWYRQILGQKVEFLVSFYNNEISEKSEIFDDQFSVERPDGSNFTLKIRSTKLEDSAMYFCATLTGEAFFGQGTRLTVV.

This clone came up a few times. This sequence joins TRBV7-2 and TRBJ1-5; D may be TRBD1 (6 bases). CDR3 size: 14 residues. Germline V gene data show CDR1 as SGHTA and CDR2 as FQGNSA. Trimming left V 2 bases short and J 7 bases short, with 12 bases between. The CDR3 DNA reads TGTGCCAGCAGCTTAATGATCGGGGGCCAGCCCCAGCATTTT. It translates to CASSLMIGGQPQHF.

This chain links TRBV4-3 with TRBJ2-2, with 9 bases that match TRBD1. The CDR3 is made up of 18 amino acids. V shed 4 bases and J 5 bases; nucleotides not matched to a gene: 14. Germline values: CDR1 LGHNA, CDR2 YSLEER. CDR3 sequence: CASSLNPGQGTFTGELFF. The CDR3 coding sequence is TGCGCCAGCAGCCTTAACCCGGGACAGGGAACATTTACCGGGGAGCTGTTTTTT.

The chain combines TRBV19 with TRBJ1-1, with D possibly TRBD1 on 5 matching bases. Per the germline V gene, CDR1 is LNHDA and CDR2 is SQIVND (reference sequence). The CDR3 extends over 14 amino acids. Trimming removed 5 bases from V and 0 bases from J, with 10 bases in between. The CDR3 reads CASSRGSMNTEAFF. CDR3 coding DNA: TGTGCCAGTAGTCGGGGGTCTATGAACACTGAAGCTTTCTTT.

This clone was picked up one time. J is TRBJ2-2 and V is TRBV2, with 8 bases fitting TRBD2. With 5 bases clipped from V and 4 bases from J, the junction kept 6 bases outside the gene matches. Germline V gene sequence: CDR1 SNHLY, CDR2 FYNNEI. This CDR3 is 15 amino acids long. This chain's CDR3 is CASSWDSGTTGELFF. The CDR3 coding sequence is TGTGCCAGCAGTTGGGATAGCGGGACCACCGGGGAGCTGTTTTTT.

CDR3 DNA: TGTGCCAGCAGCTCAGCTCAAGGACTAGCGGGGGAGACCCAGTACTTC. This gives the protein CASSSAQGLAGETQYF. The chain employs TRBV11-2 and TRBJ2-5; 12 bases map to TRBD2. With 4 bases clipped from V and 5 bases from J, the junction kept 8 bases outside the gene matches. The CDR3 length is 16 residues. Germline V gene data show CDR1 as SGHAT and CDR2 as FQNNGV. Combining the CDR3 with reference TRBV11-2 and TRBJ2-5 gives the whole variable domain EAGVAQSPRYKIIEKRQSVAFWCNPISGHATLYWYQQILGQGPKLLIQFQNNGVVDDSQLPKDRFSAERLKGVDSTLKIQPAKLEDSAVYLCASSSAQGLAGETQYFGPGTRLLVL.

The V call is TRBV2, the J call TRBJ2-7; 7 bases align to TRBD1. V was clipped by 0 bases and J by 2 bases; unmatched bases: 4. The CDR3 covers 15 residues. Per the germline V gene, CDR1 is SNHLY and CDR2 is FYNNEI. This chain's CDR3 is CASSEATGTAYEQYF. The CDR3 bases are TGTGCCAGCAGTGAAGCGACCGGGACAGCCTACGAGCAGTACTTC.

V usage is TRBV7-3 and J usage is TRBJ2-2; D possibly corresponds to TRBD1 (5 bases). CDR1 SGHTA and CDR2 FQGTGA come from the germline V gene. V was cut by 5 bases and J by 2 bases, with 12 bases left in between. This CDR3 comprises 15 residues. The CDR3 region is CASSDSGRNTGELFF. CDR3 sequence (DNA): TGTGCCAGCAGCGATTCAGGGCGAAACACCGGGGAGCTGTTTTTT.

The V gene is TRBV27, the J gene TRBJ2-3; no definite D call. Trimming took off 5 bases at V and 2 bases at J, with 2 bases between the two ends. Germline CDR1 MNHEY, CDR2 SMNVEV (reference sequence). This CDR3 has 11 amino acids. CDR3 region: CASSPTDTQYF. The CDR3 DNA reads TGTGCCAGCAGTCCCACAGATACGCAGTATTTT.

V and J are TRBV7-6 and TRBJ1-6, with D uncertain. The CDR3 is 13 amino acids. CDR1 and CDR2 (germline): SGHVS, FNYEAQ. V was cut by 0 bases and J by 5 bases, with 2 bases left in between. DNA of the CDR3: TGTGCCAGCAGCTTAGCCAATAATTCACCCCTCCACTTT. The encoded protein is CASSLANNSPLHF.

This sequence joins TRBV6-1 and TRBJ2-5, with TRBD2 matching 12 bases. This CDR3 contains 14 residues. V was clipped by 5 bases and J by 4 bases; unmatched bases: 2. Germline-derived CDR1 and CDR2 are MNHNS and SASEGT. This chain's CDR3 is CASSWTSGAETQYF. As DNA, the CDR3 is TGTGCCAGCAGTTGGACTAGCGGGGCAGAGACCCAGTACTTC.

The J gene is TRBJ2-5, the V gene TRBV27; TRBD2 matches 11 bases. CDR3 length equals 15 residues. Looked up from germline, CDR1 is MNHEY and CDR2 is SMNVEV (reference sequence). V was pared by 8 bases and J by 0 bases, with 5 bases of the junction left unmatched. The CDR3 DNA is TGTGCCAGCCGACGACTAGCGGGGAACCAAGAGACCCAGTACTTC. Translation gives CASRRLAGNQETQYF.

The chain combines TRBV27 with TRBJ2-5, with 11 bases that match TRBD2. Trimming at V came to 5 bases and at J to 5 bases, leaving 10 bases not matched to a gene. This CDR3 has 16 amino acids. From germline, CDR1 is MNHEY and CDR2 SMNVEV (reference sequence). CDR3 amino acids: CASSPGLAGSVETQYF. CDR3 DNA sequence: TGTGCCAGCAGTCCCGGACTAGCGGGTTCGGTGGAGACCCAGTACTTC.